Sequencing of this T cell receptor beta chain was carried out in a study of radiotherapy plus CTLA-4 blockade in lung cancer. Study results and caveats: Following radiotherapy plus ipilimumab, tumor-derived TCR clones expanded in the blood.

This CDR3 has 16 residues. Losses at the gene ends were 0 bases for V and 3 bases for J; bases not matched to a gene: 3. Germline-derived CDR1 and CDR2 are MNHNS and SASEGT. Here immunoSEQ multiplex PCR was the method, and the copy in TCRdb shows in-frame clones only, minus some. The sample holds around 110,000 clones, more than 75% seen once. In the case of this clone: What it recognizes is unknown.

This receptor was taken from a human donor with non-small cell lung cancer that progressed on radiotherapy plus ipilimumab. Some clones in this sample may be carry-over from other donors' samples. Here the sequenced sample was peripheral blood, taken from a patient treated with radiotherapy plus ipilimumab. This chain uses TRBV6-1 with TRBJ2-1, with 9 bases fitting TRBD2. In nucleotides, the CDR3 is TGTGCCAGCAGTGAAGCGAGCGGGGGGATCTACAATGAGCAGTTCTTC. This sequence encodes CASSEASGGIYNEQFF.